The rows below give T cell receptor beta chains drawn from one sample of a study of cytomegalovirus exposure and HLA in healthy donors. Libraries were prepared by immunoSEQ multiplex PCR; TCRdb keeps only in-frame clonotypes and omits some of them. The sample has about 140,000 clones; about 80% are singletons. Sequencing was done on a sample of PBMCs. Receptors were obtained from a man aged 35 to 55 in good health and CMV-seropositive. Both conserved end residues are part of each CDR3. Each record gives: CDR3 DNA, CDR3 protein, clone size, D gene, V gene, J gene. The D gene is left open where the match is weak. Not all rows give a size; the values are once, few, many and, for expanded clones, a class.

DNA: TGTGCCAGCAGCGTTAGGCTAGCCCCCAATGAGCAGTTCTTC
CDR3: CASSVRLAPNEQFF
size: .
D: .
V: TRBV9
J: TRBJ2-1

DNA: TGTGCCAGCAGCCTCGACGGGTGGAACACTGAAGCTTTCTTT
CDR3: CASSLDGWNTEAFF
size: .
D: .
V: TRBV9
J: TRBJ1-1

DNA: TGCGCCAGCAGCTTTACAGGGAACCTGGAGACCCAGTACTTC
CDR3: CASSFTGNLETQYF
size: few
D: .
V: TRBV5-1
J: TRBJ2-5

DNA: TGTGCCAGCAGCTTACAATCGGGAGCAACTTACGAGCAGTACTTC
CDR3: CASSLQSGATYEQYF
size: .
D: .
V: TRBV7-3
J: TRBJ2-7

DNA: TGTGCCAGCAGCACACTAGCGGGAGGATACGAGCAGTACTTC
CDR3: CASSTLAGGYEQYF
size: .
D: TRBD2
V: TRBV27
J: TRBJ2-7

DNA: TGTGCCAGCAGCACCGGGACAGGGTGGGGGACTGAAGCTTTCTTT
CDR3: CASSTGTGWGTEAFF
size: few
D: TRBD1
V: TRBV9
J: TRBJ1-1

DNA: TGTGCCAGCAGCTTGGGGCAGGGCCTTAACTATGGCTACACCTTC
CDR3: CASSLGQGLNYGYTF
size: .
D: .
V: TRBV5-6
J: TRBJ1-2

DNA: TGCGCCAGCAGCCAACCCGGACTAGCGGGAGGGCCGTACGAGCAGTACTTC
CDR3: CASSQPGLAGGPYEQYF
size: .
D: TRBD2
V: TRBV4-1
J: TRBJ2-7

DNA: TGTGCCAGCTCACCCGTGACTAGCGGGAGACAAACCCAGTACTTC
CDR3: CASSPVTSGRQTQYF
size: .
D: TRBD2
V: TRBV18
J: TRBJ2-5

DNA: TGCGCCAGCACGAACCCTTACGGGAGCGAGGGGAGCACAGATACGCAGTATTTT
CDR3: CASTNPYGSEGSTDTQYF
size: .
D: .
V: TRBV10-2
J: TRBJ2-3

DNA: TGTGCCAGTAGTATGACAGGGACGTACTCCTACGAGCAGTACTTC
CDR3: CASSMTGTYSYEQYF
size: once
D: TRBD1
V: TRBV19
J: TRBJ2-7

DNA: TGTGCCAGTAGGCTAGCGGATTACAATGAGCAGTTCTTC
CDR3: CASRLADYNEQFF
size: .
D: TRBD2
V: TRBV19
J: TRBJ2-1

DNA: TGTGCCACCAGCAGAGACCGGTACACTGAAGCTTTCTTT
CDR3: CATSRDRYTEAFF
size: .
D: .
V: TRBV15
J: TRBJ1-1

DNA: TGTGCCATCAGTCTGGGCGCGAATTCACCCCTCCACTTT
CDR3: CAISLGANSPLHF
size: .
D: .
V: TRBV10-3
J: TRBJ1-6

DNA: TGTGCCAGCAGCGTCCCAGGGAGCGGGAAAATCTACGAGCAGTACTTC
CDR3: CASSVPGSGKIYEQYF
size: .
D: TRBD2
V: TRBV11-2
J: TRBJ2-7